This T cell receptor beta chain was captured by sequencing in a study of ipilimumab plus nivolumab after autologous stem cell transplantation. In the study overall: Patients received a median of about 5 ipilimumab and roughly eight nivolumab doses. DLBCL patients had primary refractory or relapsed disease.

Some clones are missing from TCRdb's copy, which holds only in-frame ones; the method was immunoSEQ multiplex PCR. The sample yields around 15,000 clones, about 80% seen once. The CDR3 loop spans 15 amino acids. Trimming shortened V by 6 bases and J by 1 base, and 16 bases separated the two germline ends. From germline, CDR1 is MDHEN and CDR2 SYDVKM. The clonotype comes from a male donor with diffuse large B-cell lymphoma. Material: PBMCs, obtained in a trial of ipilimumab plus nivolumab as post-transplant consolidation. The chain couples TRBV28 to TRBJ2-7, with D possibly being TRBD1 (5 bases). The CDR3 loop is CASSQRTFGSYEQYF. The CDR3 nucleotides are TGTGCCAGCAGCCAGAGGACATTCGGTTCCTACGAGCAGTACTTC. Together with reference TRBV28 and TRBJ2-7, the CDR3 gives the full variable domain: DVKVTQSSRYLVKRTGEKVFLECVQDMDHENMFWYRQDPGLGLRLIYFSYDVKMKEKGDIPEGYSVSREKKERFSLILESASTNQTSMYLCASSQRTFGSYEQYFGPGTRLTVT.